The clone carrying this T cell receptor beta chain has a single count. CDR3 length equals 12 residues. V shed 0 bases and J shed 6 bases, with 7 bases lying between them. Germline CDR1 reads SGHDT; CDR2 reads YYEEEE. The sample belongs to a study of blood T cell repertoires in COVID-19. Authors' methods: Amplification of reference gene primers was used by the study to estimate nucleated cell counts. Assay used: immunoSEQ multiplex PCR; TCRdb lists only in-frame clones, some missing. D and trimming come from the DNA, and the V and J calls and clone size come from that table. The table shows approximately 250,000 clones, with around 88% occurring only once.

The chain uses TRBV5-6 and TRBJ2-7; a weak D match, TRBD2 (5 bases). Material: peripheral blood. The origin of this receptor is a man younger than 40 with active or convalescent COVID-19. The DNA for the CDR3 is TGTGCCAGCAGCTTGGGAGGGTCCGAGCAGTACTTC. It encodes CASSLGGSEQYF. Full variable domain (missing parts from reference TRBV5-6 and TRBJ2-7): DAGVTQSPTHLIKTRGQQVTLRCSPKSGHDTVSWYQQALGQGPQFIFQYYEEEERQRGNFPDRFSGHQFPNYSSELNVNALLLGDSALYLCASSLGGSEQYFGPGTRLTVT.